Below are 32 T cell receptor beta chains sequenced from a single sample in a study of PD-L1 blockade in urothelial cancer. The time point is: pretreatment peripheral blood. Assay: immunoSEQ multiplex PCR; the TCRdb copy retains only in-frame clones and omits some. This sample yields some 45,000 clones, of which approximately 80% are seen a single time; 16% belongs to the top ten. Sequencing used PBMCs, obtained around atezolizumab (anti-PD-L1) treatment. The receptors derive from a man aged 55 to 70 with urothelial cancer.

V gene TRBV13 combines with J gene TRBJ2-3; no reliable D call. Germline V lookup: CDR1 PRHDT, CDR2 FYEKMQ (reference sequence). Trimming removed 5 bases from V and 3 bases from J, with 12 bases in between. CDR3 size: 14 residues. CDR3 protein: CASSPNSPTDTQYF. The CDR3 nucleotides are TGTGCCAGCAGCCCAAACTCCCCTACAGATACGCAGTATTTT.

The J gene is TRBJ2-1, the V gene TRBV6-6; D is possibly TRBD2 (5 bases). The length of the CDR3 is 15 residues. The V end lost 5 bases, the J end lost 6 bases, and 17 bases lay between the germline ends. The V gene's germline CDR1 is MNHNY and CDR2 SVGAGI (reference sequence). The CDR3 DNA follows: TGTGCCAGCAGTCCCCCCCGTAGCGATACCAATGAGCAGTTCTTC. Translation: CASSPPRSDTNEQFF.

V is TRBV9 and J is TRBJ2-3; no reliable D call. The germline V and J ends were trimmed by 7 bases and 4 bases, with 7 bases remaining between them. Germline V lookup: CDR1 SGDLS, CDR2 YYNGEE. This CDR3 region has 11 residues. The CDR3 here is CASAAADTQYF. The CDR3 DNA is TGTGCCAGCGCGGCCGCAGATACGCAGTATTTT.

This chain connects TRBV28 to TRBJ2-5; D possibly corresponds to TRBD1 (5 bases). V was clipped by 3 bases and J by 4 bases, with 21 bases between them. The length of the CDR3 is 17 residues. The germline V gene has CDR1 MDHEN and CDR2 SYDVKM. DNA for the CDR3: TGTGCCAGCAGTTTCTACGGAGCAGGGTACGGGCGAGAGACCCAGTACTTC. The encoded protein is CASSFYGAGYGRETQYF.

The chain carries TRBV30 and TRBJ2-7, with 7 bases identical to TRBD2. Trimming took 4 bases from V and 5 from J; bases not matched to a gene: 8. The CDR3 totals 13 residues. CDR1 is GTSNPN, CDR2 SVGIG, per germline (reference sequence). CDR3 protein: CAWTKSGVHEQYF. CDR3 bases: TGTGCCTGGACCAAAAGCGGGGTCCACGAGCAGTACTTC.

J is TRBJ2-7 and V is TRBV28; 9 bases fit TRBD1. Per the germline V gene, CDR1 is MDHEN and CDR2 is SYDVKM. The CDR3 has 14 residues. V shed 6 bases and J 4 bases; nucleotides not matched to a gene: 7. The CDR3 reads CASSLTGGMYEQYF. CDR3 DNA: TGTGCCAGCAGCCTGACAGGGGGTATGTACGAGCAGTACTTC.

The chain carries TRBV9 and TRBJ2-3, with 7 bases that match TRBD1. Looked up from germline, CDR1 is SGDLS and CDR2 is YYNGEE. After removal of 4 bases from V and 6 bases from J, the junction contained 8 bases not matched to a gene. This CDR3 comprises 14 residues. CDR3 region: CASSPTGLGDTQYF. The DNA for the CDR3 is TGTGCCAGCAGCCCGACAGGGCTAGGGGATACGCAGTATTTT.

J is TRBJ1-2 and V is TRBV27; 9 nucleotides match TRBD1. Germline-derived CDR1 and CDR2 are MNHEY and SMNVEV (reference sequence). This CDR3 has 16 amino acids. V lost 5 bases, J lost 5 bases, and 12 bases stayed unmatched. The CDR3 DNA reads TGTGCCAGCAGTCTAGCCGGGACAGGGAATTTATATGGCTACACCTTC. This codes for CASSLAGTGNLYGYTF.

This clone showed up just once. The V and J genes are TRBV6-1 and TRBJ2-6; D is undetermined. V was clipped by 4 bases and J by 3 bases, with 13 bases between them. Germline CDR1 and CDR2: MNHNS and SASEGT. The CDR3 runs to 16 residues. The CDR3: CASSAFGLDGANVLTF. CDR3 bases: TGTGCCAGCAGTGCGTTCGGGTTAGATGGGGCCAACGTCCTGACTTTC.

The V gene is TRBV27, the J gene TRBJ2-7; TRBD2 agrees at 9 bases. The V and J ends lost 6 bases and 1 base, in that order; junction bases with no gene match: 16. The CDR3 is made up of 18 amino acids. Germline CDR1 is MNHEY and CDR2 is SMNVEV (reference sequence). The CDR3, as DNA: TGTGCCAGCAGGGGAGGGTTCTCAGCGGGAGGTGGATCCTACGAGCAGTACTTC. Translation: CASRGGFSAGGGSYEQYF.

This clone is a singleton in its sample. The chain is built from TRBV18 and TRBJ1-3; D gene ambiguous. The CDR3 covers 14 residues. Deletions cut 1 base from V and 4 bases from J, with 8 bases between. CDR1 is KGHSH and CDR2 is LQKENI in the germline V gene. DNA for the CDR3: TGTGCCAGCTCACCACAGGAGTCCGGAAACACCATATATTTT. Its protein product is CASSPQESGNTIYF.

This clone was observed many times. This chain connects TRBV11-2 to TRBJ1-1, with 8 bases lining up with TRBD1. Germline values: CDR1 SGHAT, CDR2 FQNNGV. This CDR3 contains 15 residues. The trim removed 5 bases at V and 6 bases at J, leaving 11 bases unmatched. The CDR3 here is CASSLRLQGASEAFF. The CDR3 bases are TGTGCCAGCAGCCTAAGACTTCAGGGGGCCTCTGAAGCTTTCTTT.

The J gene is TRBJ2-1, the V gene TRBV9; 9 nucleotides line up with TRBD2. CDR3 size: 16 residues. Trimming at V came to 4 bases and at J to 0 bases, leaving 5 bases not matched to a gene. Germline lookup yields CDR1 SGDLS and CDR2 YYNGEE. The CDR3 DNA reads as TGTGCCAGCAGCCTACGACTAGCGGACTCCTACAATGAGCAGTTCTTC. Protein product: CASSLRLADSYNEQFF.

This clone came up once. The chain carries TRBV2 and TRBJ2-3; tentatively, D is TRBD1 (5 bases). Germline V CDR1 and CDR2: SNHLY, FYNNEI. Deletions cut 5 bases from V and 4 bases from J, with 13 bases between. The CDR3 extends over 14 amino acids. The CDR3 nucleotides read TGTGCCAGCAGTACCGGCAGGGCGGCAGATACGCAGTATTTT. This encodes CASSTGRAADTQYF.

V and J are TRBV5-1 and TRBJ1-2; 11 bases line up with TRBD1. This CDR3 is built from 16 residues. Trimming took 4 bases from V and 5 from J; bases not matched to a gene: 10. Per the germline V gene, CDR1 is SGHRS and CDR2 is YFSETQ. The CDR3 DNA reads as TGCGCCAGCAGCCTAGAGTGGGGACAGGGGGGATATGGCTACACCTTC. It is translated as CASSLEWGQGGYGYTF.

J is TRBJ2-5 and V is TRBV5-4; no definite D call. V was cut by 1 base and J by 5 bases, with 12 bases left in between. Germline CDR1 reads SGHNT; CDR2 reads YYREEE (reference sequence). CDR3 size: 14 residues. The chain's CDR3 is CASSLKVSGETQYF. The CDR3 nucleotides are TGTGCCAGCAGCTTGAAAGTTTCCGGGGAGACCCAGTACTTC. The complete variable domain, with remaining parts taken from reference TRBV5-4 and TRBJ2-5, reads ETGVTQSPTHLIKTRGQQVTLRCSSQSGHNTVSWYQQALGQGPQFIFQYYREEENGRGNFPPRFSGLQFPNYSSELNVNALELDDSALYLCASSLKVSGETQYFGPGTRLLVL.

The chain combines TRBV5-4 with TRBJ2-7; 10 bases align to TRBD2. The V and J ends lost 4 bases and 4 bases, in that order; junction bases with no gene match: 11. The CDR3 is made up of 16 amino acids. CDR1 and CDR2 from the germline V gene are SGHNT and YYREEE (reference sequence). CDR3 in amino acids: CASSPEGLAGVYEQYF. The CDR3 nucleotides read TGTGCCAGCAGCCCGGAGGGGCTAGCGGGAGTATACGAGCAGTACTTC.

V and J are TRBV7-9 and TRBJ1-1, with D possibly being TRBD1 (5 bases). The CDR3 spans 15 residues. The ends were cut back, 0 bases at V and 4 bases at J, with 12 bases in the middle. Germline-derived CDR1 and CDR2 are SEHNR and FQNEAQ (reference sequence). The CDR3 spells CASSLALREGTEAFF. CDR3 in DNA: TGTGCCAGCAGCTTAGCGCTCAGGGAGGGCACTGAAGCTTTCTTT.

The V gene is TRBV15, the J gene TRBJ1-1; D possibly corresponds to TRBD1 (6 bases). This CDR3 spans 16 amino acids. The V gene's germline CDR1 is LNHNV and CDR2 YYDKDF (reference sequence). Trimming took off 3 bases at V and 1 base at J, with 15 bases between the two ends. The CDR3 bases are TGTGCCACCAGCAGGGACCTACAGGGTTCGAACACTGAAGCTTTCTTT. Encoded protein: CATSRDLQGSNTEAFF.

This clone has a single count. This sequence joins TRBV6-5 and TRBJ2-1; D ambiguous. Trimming stripped 4 bases from V and 7 bases from J, with 14 bases between. Germline V gives CDR1 MNHEY, CDR2 SVGAGI. CDR3 length equals 14 residues. CDR3 region: CASSLEEVSNEQFF. CDR3 nucleotide sequence: TGTGCCAGCAGTTTAGAAGAAGTATCGAATGAGCAGTTCTTC.

This chain joins TRBV19 and TRBJ1-1, with 7 bases identical to TRBD1. Germline lookup yields CDR1 LNHDA and CDR2 SQIVND (reference sequence). The ends lost 6 bases at V and 0 bases at J; junction bases unmatched: 7. The CDR3 has 15 amino acids. CDR3 DNA sequence: TGTGCCAGTAGGCACCTACAGGGGATGAACACTGAAGCTTTCTTT. It translates to CASRHLQGMNTEAFF.

The rearrangement links TRBV28 to TRBJ1-4; 7 bases are a match to TRBD1. The CDR3 totals 14 residues. Per the germline V gene, CDR1 is MDHEN and CDR2 is SYDVKM. Trimming took 6 bases from V and 8 from J; bases not matched to a gene: 9. The CDR3 DNA follows: TGTGCCAGCAGGGCTGACAGGGTGAGGGAAAAACTGTTTTTT. Translated, it gives CASRADRVREKLFF.

This rearrangement joins TRBV5-4 to TRBJ1-2; 12 bases are a match to TRBD1. Looked up from germline, CDR1 is SGHNT and CDR2 is YYREEE (reference sequence). V was pared by 4 bases and J by 4 bases, with 8 bases of the junction left unmatched. The CDR3 sequence is 16 residues long. The CDR3 region has the DNA TGTGCCAGCAGCCAAGGGACAGGGGGCGCTCCCTATGGCTACACCTTC. This encodes CASSQGTGGAPYGYTF.

This clone appeared once. The rearrangement links TRBV19 to TRBJ2-7; D perhaps matches TRBD2 (5 bases). There are 14 residues in the CDR3. V shed 5 bases and J shed 6 bases, with 17 bases lying between them. Germline assignment: CDR1 LNHDA and CDR2 SQIVND (reference sequence). CDR3 nucleotides: TGTGCCAGTAGTGTGTCCGGGCTTCGGGGCGAGCAGTACTTC. This encodes CASSVSGLRGEQYF. Looking up the rest from reference TRBV19 and TRBJ2-7 gives the full variable domain: DGGITQSPKYLFRKEGQNVTLSCEQNLNHDAMYWYRQDPGQGLRLIYYSQIVNDFQKGDIAEGYSVSREKKESFPLTVTSAQKNPTAFYLCASSVSGLRGEQYFGPGTRLTVT.

This chain uses TRBV28 with TRBJ2-7, with TRBD1 matching over 9 bases. The CDR3 has 15 residues. V was clipped by 4 bases and J by 0 bases; unmatched bases: 4. Germline lookup yields CDR1 MDHEN and CDR2 SYDVKM. The CDR3 reads CASSSTGGRSYEQYF. In DNA, the CDR3 is TGTGCCAGCAGTTCGACAGGGGGACGCTCCTACGAGCAGTACTTC.

The chain has TRBV5-1 and TRBJ2-7, with D unclear. The CDR3 sequence is 13 residues long. Germline V CDR1 and CDR2: SGHRS, YFSETQ. V was cut by 0 bases and J by 5 bases, with 9 bases left in between. The DNA of the CDR3 is TGCGCCAGCAGCTTGGCCGTAGAGGACGAGCAGTACTTC. Translating it yields CASSLAVEDEQYF.

CDR3 sequence reads: CASKAGDYSNQPQHF. The DNA of the CDR3 is TGTGCCAGCAAGGCAGGGGATTATAGCAATCAGCCCCAGCATTTT. J is TRBJ1-5 and V is TRBV2; TRBD1 might be the D (6 bases). CDR1 is SNHLY and CDR2 is FYNNEI in the germline V gene. Trimming took 7 bases from V and 0 from J, leaving 13 bases between them. This CDR3 contains 15 residues.

This rearrangement joins TRBV28 to TRBJ1-4; possibly TRBD1 for D (6 bases). The germline gives CDR1 MDHEN, CDR2 SYDVKM. The CDR3 is 14 amino acids. The V end was cut by 3 bases, the J end by 5 bases, with 10 bases between. CDR3 sequence: CASSFSGTNEKLFF. CDR3 coding DNA: TGTGCCAGCAGTTTCTCCGGGACAAATGAAAAACTGTTTTTT.

This clone was seen just once. The rearrangement uses TRBV18 and TRBJ1-1, with D possibly TRBD1 on 5 matching bases. Germline-derived CDR1 and CDR2 are KGHSH and LQKENI. Trimming pared 2 bases from V and 3 bases from J, leaving 10 bases between. The CDR3 contains 14 residues. The CDR3 protein is CASSPGGAHTEAFF. In nucleotides, the CDR3 is TGTGCCAGCTCACCAGGAGGGGCACACACTGAAGCTTTCTTT.

DNA for the CDR3: TGCAGCGTGGACCTAGGGGGGGCAGGGGGCCCAGGCTATGAAGCTTTCTTT. It is translated as CSVDLGGAGGPGYEAFF. The rearrangement uses TRBV29-1 and TRBJ1-1; 8 bases match TRBD1. Germline CDR1 SQVTM, CDR2 ANQGSEA. V lost 6 bases to trimming and J lost 7 bases; unmatched junction nucleotides: 22. The CDR3 spans 17 residues.

In nucleotides, the CDR3 is TGCGCCAGCAGCTTGGTCCCGGGGGAGACCCAGTACTTC. Translating gives CASSLVPGETQYF. The chain uses TRBV5-1 and TRBJ2-5, with D perhaps TRBD2 (5 bases). This CDR3 is 13 amino acids long. Germline assignment: CDR1 SGHRS and CDR2 YFSETQ. Deletions cut 0 bases from V and 5 bases from J, with 8 bases between.

V gene TRBV5-1 combines with J gene TRBJ2-2; 7 bases align to TRBD1. This CDR3 comprises 16 residues. CDR1 is SGHRS and CDR2 is YFSETQ in the germline V gene. The V segment lost 4 bases and the J segment 5 bases; nucleotides outside the gene matches: 11. The CDR3 loop is CASSPPGTEGTGELFF. The CDR3 coding sequence is TGCGCCAGCAGCCCACCCGGGACAGAGGGGACCGGGGAGCTGTTTTTT.